What follows is one TCR beta chain and its context. This entry comes from a study of blood T cell repertoires in COVID-19. Participants were placed into cohorts based on the clinical history they reported. This CDR3 is built from 14 residues. Germline assignment: CDR1 MGHDK and CDR2 SYGVNS. The V gene lost 3 bases and the J gene lost 1 base, with 7 bases spanning the gap. Original processing methods: For nucleated cells, counts were estimated from reference gene primer amplification. The data were produced by immunoSEQ multiplex PCR, yet TCRdb's version contains in-frame clones alone and is incomplete. The V and J calls and clone size come from that table; D and trimming were worked out from the DNA. The data hold approximately 270,000 clones, with around 93% observed a single time.

The chain combines TRBV25-1 with TRBJ2-4; possible D gene TRBD1, 5 bases. The TCR originated in a man aged 40-49 years who had been exposed to COVID-19. The sequenced material came from PBMCs or T cells enriched from blood (not recorded which). CDR3 loop: CASSDSGAKNIQYF. Here the CDR3 DNA reads TGTGCCAGCAGTGATTCAGGGGCCAAAAACATTCAGTACTTC.